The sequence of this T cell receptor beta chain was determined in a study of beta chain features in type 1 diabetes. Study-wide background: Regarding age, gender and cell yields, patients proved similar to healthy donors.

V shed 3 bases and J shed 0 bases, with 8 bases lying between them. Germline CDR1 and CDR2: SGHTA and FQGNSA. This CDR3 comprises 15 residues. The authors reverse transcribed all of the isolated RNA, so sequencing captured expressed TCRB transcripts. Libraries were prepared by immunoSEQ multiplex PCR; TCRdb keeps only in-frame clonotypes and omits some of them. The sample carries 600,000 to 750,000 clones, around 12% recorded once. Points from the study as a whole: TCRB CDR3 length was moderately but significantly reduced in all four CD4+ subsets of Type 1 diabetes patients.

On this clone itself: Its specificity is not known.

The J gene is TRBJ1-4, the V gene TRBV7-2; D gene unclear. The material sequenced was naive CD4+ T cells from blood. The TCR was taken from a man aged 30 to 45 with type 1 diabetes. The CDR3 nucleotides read TGTGCCAGCAGCTTTGGGAAAACAACTAATGAAAAACTGTTTTTT. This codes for CASSFGKTTNEKLFF.